The rows below give T cell receptor beta chains drawn from one sample of a study of CD8 T cells in ankylosing spondylitis. Each CDR3 protein is one row after TCRdb ran MiXCR on the 5' RACE reads. The table records around 120,000 distinct CDR3 sequences, roughly 13% of them present only once. The specimen sequenced was blood, either unsorted or a sorted T cell fraction (not recorded which). These receptors were obtained from a female donor with ankylosing spondylitis or in good health (not recorded which). Each CDR3 is given with its conserved first and last residue. A D gene is named only where the DNA matches it firmly. Clone size is stated in some rows and not others, as once, few, many or a class when expanded.

j_gene	v_gene	len	d_gene	abundance	CDR3nt	CDR3aa
TRBJ2-2	TRBV12-3/TRBV12-4	17	TRBD2	-	TGTGCCAGCAGTTTACTAGCGGGCGCTCGAAACACCGGGGAGCTGTTTTTT	CASSLLAGARNTGELFF
TRBJ2-7	TRBV23-1	19	-	few	TGCGCCAGCAGTCAATCGACCACCGGGAGTCTGGGACGCATCTACGAGCAGTACTTC	CASSQSTTGSLGRIYEQYF
TRBJ2-7	TRBV9	15	-	-	TGTGCCAGCAGCGTCGGACGGCCCAGCTCCTACGAGCAGTACTTC	CASSVGRPSSYEQYF
TRBJ1-4	TRBV5-1	14	-	-	TGCGCCAGCAGCGAGGACGGAGCTGATGAAAAACTGTTTTTT	CASSEDGADEKLFF
TRBJ2-3	TRBV28	17	TRBD2	many	TGTGCCAGCAGTTCTCAGAGACTAGCGAGAAGCACAGATACGCAGTATTTT	CASSSQRLARSTDTQYF
TRBJ2-5	TRBV4-2	14	-	few	TGTGCCAGCAGCCAAGCAGGGCGGCTGGAGACCCAGTACTTC	CASSQAGRLETQYF
TRBJ1-1	TRBV20-1	13	TRBD1	many	TGCAGTGCTAGAGACAGGGGGCACACTGAAGCTTTCTTT	CSARDRGHTEAFF
TRBJ1-5	TRBV7-2	13	TRBD1	few	TGTGCCAGCAGTTGGGACAGGAGGCAGCCCCAGCATTTT	CASSWDRRQPQHF
TRBJ2-5	TRBV10-3	14	TRBD1	many	TGTGCCATCAACCCGGGACAGGGCGAAGAGACCCAGTACTTC	CAINPGQGEETQYF
TRBJ1-5	TRBV12-3/TRBV12-4	14	-	few	TGTGCCAGCAGTTTAAGGGGATTCCCTCAGCCCCAGCATTTT	CASSLRGFPQPQHF
TRBJ2-5	TRBV7-8	15	-	-	TGTGCCAGCAGCTTAGCGCGTCCGGGCCAAGAGACCCAGTACTTC	CASSLARPGQETQYF
TRBJ1-3	TRBV7-9	15	-	-	TGTGCCAGCAGTCCCTTGGCAGAGGCTGGAAACACCATATATTTT	CASSPLAEAGNTIYF
TRBJ1-5	TRBV18	16	-	few	TGTGCCAGCTCACCATACAGGGTCGCTGGCAATCAGCCCCAGCATTTT	CASSPYRVAGNQPQHF
TRBJ1-1	TRBV20-1	13	-	few	TGCAGTGCTCCGAGCAGGGAGAACACTGAAGCTTTCTTT	CSAPSRENTEAFF
TRBJ1-3	TRBV12-3/TRBV12-4	11	-	many	TGTGCCAGCAGTTCAGGGACGCCGGAGGGGTTT	CASSSGTPEGF
TRBJ2-1	TRBV3-1	11	-	few	TGTGCCAGCAGCCAAGATTTGGCGCAGTTCTTC	CASSQDLAQFF
TRBJ1-1	TRBV5-1	14	-	few	TGCGCCAGCAGCGGGAGGACCACCAACACTGAAGCTTTCTTT	CASSGRTTNTEAFF
TRBJ2-2	TRBV7-2	15	TRBD1	many	TGTGCCAGCAGCGTGGACAGGACCTACACCGGGGAGCTGTTTTTT	CASSVDRTYTGELFF
TRBJ2-1	TRBV15	17	TRBD2	few	TGTGCCACCAGCAGTTCGACTAGCGGGGTGTTGTACAATGAGCAGTTCTTC	CATSSSTSGVLYNEQFF
TRBJ1-2	TRBV7-9	13	-	few	TGTGCCAGCAGCTCGAGGGGTTTTGATGGCTACACCTTC	CASSSRGFDGYTF
TRBJ2-7	TRBV5-1	12	-	many	TGCGCCAGCAGCGAGACACCTTACGAGCAGTACTTC	CASSETPYEQYF
TRBJ2-3	TRBV10-3	13	-	many	TGTGCCATCAGTTCTGGACAAACCGATACGCAGTATTTT	CAISSGQTDTQYF
TRBJ1-5	TRBV5-6	13	-	-	TGTGCCAGCAGCTTTGGGGGGCCCGGGTCCCAGCATTTT	CASSFGGPGSQHF
TRBJ1-1	TRBV11-3	12	-	-	TGTGCCAGCAGCCTGGACAGAGGTGAAGCTTTCTTT	CASSLDRGEAFF
TRBJ1-5	TRBV18	16	TRBD1	-	TGTGCCAGCTCACTAACAGGGGGCGGGAGCAATCAGCCCCAGCATTTT	CASSLTGGGSNQPQHF
TRBJ2-3	TRBV20-1	15	TRBD2	many	TGCAGTGCTGACGGGACTAGCGGGAGGGCTAATACGCAGTATTTT	CSADGTSGRANTQYF
TRBJ1-1	TRBV11-2	16	TRBD1	-	TGTGCCAGCAGCTCAACAGGGGGCGGGTTGAACACTGAAGCTTTCTTT	CASSSTGGGLNTEAFF
TRBJ1-5	TRBV10-3	14	TRBD1	many	TGTGCCATCAGTGCGACAGGGGGGAATCAGCCCCAGCATTTT	CAISATGGNQPQHF
TRBJ2-1	TRBV20-1	17	TRBD2	-	TGCAGTGCTAGAGATTGGGGGAGCGGGAGGGCCAAGGAGGAGCAGTTCTTC	CSARDWGSGRAKEEQFF
TRBJ2-7	TRBV4-2	15	-	-	TGTGCCAGCAGCCAAGCGCCCGGGAGTAAGTCCGAGCAGTACTTC	CASSQAPGSKSEQYF
TRBJ1-4	TRBV18	16	-	few	TGTGCCAGCTCACCAGACTACAGCGATTCTAATGAAAAACTGTTTTTT	CASSPDYSDSNEKLFF
TRBJ1-1	TRBV5-1	14	-	few	TGCGCCAGCAGGGCGGGAGGGATGAACACTGAAGCTTTCTTT	CASRAGGMNTEAFF
TRBJ2-5	TRBV5-6	13	-	-	TGTGCCAGCAGTCCGGGCAGGATCAAGACCCAGTACTTC	CASSPGRIKTQYF
TRBJ2-7	TRBV24-1	17	-	few	TGTGCCACCAGTGATTTTCTCCGGGGCGGAGGGGTTTACGAGCAGTACTTC	CATSDFLRGGGVYEQYF
TRBJ1-4	TRBV5-1	16	-	many	TGCGCCAGCAGCACGGGACACCCCGGAGCTAATGAAAAACTGTTTTTT	CASSTGHPGANEKLFF
TRBJ2-3	TRBV7-3	15	-	many	TGTGCCAGCAGTTATAGCGGCAGATTCACAGATACGCAGTATTTT	CASSYSGRFTDTQYF
TRBJ2-1	TRBV29-1	17	TRBD1	few	TGCAGCGTTGAAACAAACAGGGGGACGGGGTCCTACAATGAGCAGTTCTTC	CSVETNRGTGSYNEQFF
TRBJ2-3	TRBV2	16	TRBD2	few	TGTGCCAGCATCCCACCTAGCGGTGCTAGCACAGATACGCAGTATTTT	CASIPPSGASTDTQYF
TRBJ1-6	TRBV6-5	16	-	many	TGTGCCAGCAGTTATTCCGGAAGCTCCTATAATTCACCCCTCCACTTT	CASSYSGSSYNSPLHF
TRBJ2-5	TRBV20-1	14	-	-	TGCAGTGCTAACCCCGGCGGGTTACAAGAGACCCAGTACTTC	CSANPGGLQETQYF
TRBJ1-2	TRBV7-9	14	-	few	TGTGCCAGCAGCTTAGCGGCCAGGGACTATGGCTACACCTTC	CASSLAARDYGYTF
TRBJ1-2	TRBV20-1	14	-	many	TGCAGTGCTAGAGGGGGTGTGAAAGGTAATGGCTACACCTTC	CSARGGVKGNGYTF
TRBJ1-6	TRBV20-1	16	-	-	TGCAGTGTTAGAAACCTAGACCGGAGCTATAATTCACCCCTCCACTTT	CSVRNLDRSYNSPLHF
TRBJ2-2	TRBV27	15	TRBD2	-	TGTGCCAGCAGTTCTGCAGCGGGAGGGCCCGGGGAGCTGTTTTTT	CASSSAAGGPGELFF
TRBJ1-2	TRBV12-3/TRBV12-4	13	-	many	TGTGCCAGCAGTTTAGCCCCCGGACTTGGCTACACCTTC	CASSLAPGLGYTF